The text below deals with one T cell receptor beta chain. Antigen specificity is unknown. An end of the junction does not agree with germline; a read error may underlie this. Sequencing used immunoSEQ multiplex PCR; TCRdb keeps in-frame clones, though not all of them. The profile shows over 30,000 clones, about 88% of them singletons. The data belong to a study of STAT3 mutations in large granular lymphocyte leukemia. Overall study context: Roughly half the longitudinally sequenced T-LGLL patients had canonical STAT3 mutations.

Study-wide points: Every T-cell large granular lymphocyte leukemia patient had at least one immunodominant TCR beta clonotype.

This receptor was obtained from a human donor with T large granular lymphocyte leukemia. Some clones in this sample may be carry-over from other donors' samples. The sample taken for sequencing was PBMCs.

CDR3: CAWGVSPGNTIYF. In DNA form, the CDR3 reads TGTGCCTGGGGTGTGTCACCTGGAAACACCATATATTTT. The chain employs TRBV30 and TRBJ1-3; D gene uncertain. The germline gives CDR1 GTSNPN, CDR2 SVGIG (reference sequence). The CDR3 sequence is 13 residues long. Drawing the rest from reference TRBV30 and TRBJ1-3, the complete variable domain is SQTIHQWPATLVQPVGSPLSLECTVEGTSNPNLYWYRQAAGRGLQLLFYSVGIGQISSEVPQNLSASRPQDRQFILSSKKLLLSDSGFYLCAWGVSPGNTIYFGEGSWLTVV.